Listed below are T cell receptor beta chains from one sample, sequenced in a study of identical twins. Using its own MiXCR run on the 5' RACE reads, TCRdb lists one record per CDR3 protein. The sample consists of roughly 720,000 distinct CDR3 sequences, about 18% of them appearing once. This same sample was also taken into another study, of T cells expressing NK-cell markers.

The sequenced sample consisted of PBMCs. The origin of the receptors is a woman under 30 in good health. CDR3s include the opening cysteine and the closing phenylalanine or tryptophan. Each record gives: J gene, clone size, V gene, D gene, CDR3 protein, CDR3 DNA. A D gene is named only where the DNA matches it firmly. Only some rows state a clone size, as once, few, many or a class for expanded clones.

J gene: TRBJ2-7
clone size: few
V gene: TRBV5-1
D gene: -
CDR3 protein: CASSQKSSYEQYF
CDR3 DNA: TGCGCCAGCAGCCAAAAGTCCTCCTACGAGCAGTACTTC

J gene: TRBJ2-7
clone size: -
V gene: TRBV4-3
D gene: TRBD2
CDR3 protein: CASSQTPIRGGRYEQYF
CDR3 DNA: TGCGCCAGCAGCCAAACCCCTATAAGGGGCGGGAGATACGAGCAGTACTTC

J gene: TRBJ2-1
clone size: -
V gene: TRBV11-1
D gene: -
CDR3 protein: CAGTEGGRPGRVGNEQFF
CDR3 DNA: TGTGCCGGCACGGAGGGGGGACGTCCCGGGCGGGTTGGGAATGAGCAGTTCTTC

J gene: TRBJ2-5
clone size: few
V gene: TRBV29-1
D gene: -
CDR3 protein: CSVDVFQGQQETQYF
CDR3 DNA: TGCAGCGTTGATGTTTTTCAGGGGCAACAAGAGACCCAGTACTTC

J gene: TRBJ2-7
clone size: few
V gene: TRBV4-3
D gene: TRBD1
CDR3 protein: CASSRQGAPYEQYF
CDR3 DNA: TGCGCCAGCAGCCGACAGGGGGCTCCCTACGAGCAGTACTTC

J gene: TRBJ2-7
clone size: -
V gene: TRBV12-3/TRBV12-4
D gene: -
CDR3 protein: CASSLLGAPPYEQYF
CDR3 DNA: TGTGCCAGCAGTTTACTGGGGGCGCCTCCCTACGAGCAGTACTTC

J gene: TRBJ2-7
clone size: few
V gene: TRBV27
D gene: -
CDR3 protein: CASSWLGAHSYEQYF
CDR3 DNA: TGTGCCAGCAGCTGGCTTGGGGCGCACTCCTACGAGCAGTACTTC

J gene: TRBJ2-5
clone size: -
V gene: TRBV9
D gene: TRBD2
CDR3 protein: CASSPGLAGDHETQYF
CDR3 DNA: TGTGCCAGCAGCCCGGGACTAGCGGGAGATCACGAGACCCAGTACTTC

J gene: TRBJ1-1
clone size: few
V gene: TRBV10-3
D gene: TRBD1
CDR3 protein: CAIRAGTGANMNTEAFF
CDR3 DNA: TGTGCCATCAGGGCCGGGACAGGGGCAAATATGAACACTGAAGCTTTCTTT

J gene: TRBJ2-1
clone size: -
V gene: TRBV7-2
D gene: -
CDR3 protein: CASSLEARGAYNEQFF
CDR3 DNA: TGTGCCAGCAGCTTAGAAGCGAGGGGGGCCTACAATGAGCAGTTCTTC

J gene: TRBJ2-5
clone size: few
V gene: TRBV6-1
D gene: TRBD2
CDR3 protein: CASSPSGEPQETQYF
CDR3 DNA: TGTGCCAGCAGCCCTAGCGGAGAACCGCAAGAGACCCAGTACTTC

J gene: TRBJ2-2
clone size: -
V gene: TRBV6-1
D gene: -
CDR3 protein: CASSLLGPTGELFF
CDR3 DNA: TGTGCCAGCAGTCTCCTAGGACCGACCGGGGAGCTGTTTTTT

J gene: TRBJ2-1
clone size: -
V gene: TRBV2
D gene: TRBD1
CDR3 protein: CASTGQGDNEQFF
CDR3 DNA: TGTGCCAGCACGGGACAGGGAGACAATGAGCAGTTCTTC

J gene: TRBJ1-2
clone size: -
V gene: TRBV11-1
D gene: -
CDR3 protein: CASSPNIDGYTF
CDR3 DNA: TGTGCCAGCAGCCCAAACATCGATGGCTACACCTTC

J gene: TRBJ2-2
clone size: few
V gene: TRBV20-1
D gene: TRBD2
CDR3 protein: CSARGAGGITGELFF
CDR3 DNA: TGCAGTGCTAGAGGGGCGGGAGGCATAACCGGGGAGCTGTTTTTT

J gene: TRBJ1-2
clone size: few
V gene: TRBV2
D gene: TRBD1
CDR3 protein: CASSESSQGVGYTF
CDR3 DNA: TGTGCCAGCAGTGAGAGTTCCCAGGGGGTAGGCTACACCTTC

J gene: TRBJ2-3
clone size: -
V gene: TRBV6-5
D gene: -
CDR3 protein: CASKEGTDTQYF
CDR3 DNA: TGTGCGAGCAAGGAGGGCACAGATACGCAGTATTTT

J gene: TRBJ2-5
clone size: few
V gene: TRBV6-1
D gene: -
CDR3 protein: CASSERWGTDTQETQYF
CDR3 DNA: TGTGCCAGCAGTGAACGTTGGGGCACCGACACCCAAGAGACCCAGTACTTC

J gene: TRBJ2-1
clone size: few
V gene: TRBV12-3/TRBV12-4
D gene: TRBD2
CDR3 protein: CASRPIPTSSEQFF
CDR3 DNA: TGTGCCAGCAGACCTATCCCGACTAGCTCTGAGCAGTTCTTC

J gene: TRBJ1-5
clone size: few
V gene: TRBV30
D gene: -
CDR3 protein: CAWSTLVSGNQPQHF
CDR3 DNA: TGTGCCTGGAGTACCCTGGTTTCCGGCAATCAGCCCCAGCATTTT

J gene: TRBJ2-7
clone size: -
V gene: TRBV29-1
D gene: TRBD1
CDR3 protein: CSGGAGQGDYEQYF
CDR3 DNA: TGCAGTGGGGGCGCGGGACAGGGAGACTACGAGCAGTACTTC

J gene: TRBJ2-7
clone size: -
V gene: TRBV12-3/TRBV12-4
D gene: TRBD1
CDR3 protein: CASRPGTGEGEQYF
CDR3 DNA: TGTGCCAGCAGACCCGGGACAGGGGAAGGCGAGCAGTACTTC

J gene: TRBJ2-7
clone size: many
V gene: TRBV30
D gene: -
CDR3 protein: CAWRAPVSYEQYF
CDR3 DNA: TGTGCCTGGAGGGCGCCGGTGTCCTACGAGCAGTACTTC

J gene: TRBJ2-5
clone size: -
V gene: TRBV7-2
D gene: -
CDR3 protein: CASSLATGRETQYF
CDR3 DNA: TGTGCCAGCAGCTTGGCGACAGGGAGGGAGACCCAGTACTTC

J gene: TRBJ1-5
clone size: -
V gene: TRBV5-1
D gene: -
CDR3 protein: CASSPDPDQPQHF
CDR3 DNA: TGCGCCAGCAGCCCGGACCCTGACCAGCCCCAGCATTTT

J gene: TRBJ2-2
clone size: -
V gene: TRBV27
D gene: TRBD1
CDR3 protein: CASSYRDRAMGIGELFF
CDR3 DNA: TGTGCCAGCAGTTACCGGGACAGGGCGATGGGGATCGGGGAGCTGTTTTTT

J gene: TRBJ2-3
clone size: -
V gene: TRBV10-3
D gene: -
CDR3 protein: CAISDWGGVADTQYF
CDR3 DNA: TGTGCCATCAGTGATTGGGGTGGGGTCGCGGATACGCAGTATTTT

J gene: TRBJ1-2
clone size: once
V gene: TRBV7-8
D gene: -
CDR3 protein: CASSLPRRETRANYGYTF
CDR3 DNA: TGTGCCAGCAGCTTACCGAGGCGGGAGACGAGGGCTAACTATGGCTACACCTTC

J gene: TRBJ2-7
clone size: -
V gene: TRBV10-3
D gene: TRBD2
CDR3 protein: CAISEGGGVYEQYF
CDR3 DNA: TGTGCCATCAGTGAGGGCGGGGGGGTCTACGAGCAGTACTTC

J gene: TRBJ2-3
clone size: -
V gene: TRBV4-2
D gene: TRBD2
CDR3 protein: CASTAAGGTKTQYF
CDR3 DNA: TGTGCCAGCACCGCAGCGGGGGGGACCAAAACGCAGTATTTT

J gene: TRBJ1-2
clone size: few
V gene: TRBV20-1
D gene: TRBD1
CDR3 protein: CSARTGSGYGYTF
CDR3 DNA: TGCAGTGCGAGGACAGGAAGCGGCTATGGCTACACCTTC

J gene: TRBJ1-1
clone size: few
V gene: TRBV11-2
D gene: TRBD1
CDR3 protein: CASSVRDRGSNTEAFF
CDR3 DNA: TGTGCCAGCAGCGTCCGGGACAGGGGATCGAACACTGAAGCTTTCTTT

J gene: TRBJ2-2
clone size: few
V gene: TRBV12-3/TRBV12-4
D gene: -
CDR3 protein: CASGRGSRAGELFF
CDR3 DNA: TGTGCCAGCGGGCGTGGTAGCCGGGCCGGGGAGCTGTTTTTT

J gene: TRBJ1-6
clone size: -
V gene: TRBV12-3/TRBV12-4
D gene: TRBD1
CDR3 protein: CASSFRDSNSPLHF
CDR3 DNA: TGTGCCAGCAGTTTCCGGGACAGCAATTCACCCCTCCACTTT

J gene: TRBJ1-2
clone size: many
V gene: TRBV12-3/TRBV12-4
D gene: TRBD1
CDR3 protein: CASSPEGGGENYGYTF
CDR3 DNA: TGTGCCAGCAGTCCTGAGGGAGGGGGCGAAAACTATGGCTACACCTTC

J gene: TRBJ2-2
clone size: -
V gene: TRBV20-1
D gene: TRBD2
CDR3 protein: CSARDGTSGSSFGGELFF
CDR3 DNA: TGCAGTGCTAGAGATGGGACTAGCGGGAGCTCGTTTGGCGGGGAGCTGTTTTTT

J gene: TRBJ1-2
clone size: few
V gene: TRBV6-1
D gene: -
CDR3 protein: CASSESTDTF
CDR3 DNA: TGTGCCAGCAGTGAGTCGACAGACACCTTC

J gene: TRBJ2-1
clone size: few
V gene: TRBV9
D gene: -
CDR3 protein: CASSVGSGQEFGEQFF
CDR3 DNA: TGTGCCAGCAGCGTAGGTAGCGGACAGGAGTTCGGTGAGCAGTTCTTC

J gene: TRBJ2-1
clone size: -
V gene: TRBV6-2/TRBV6-3
D gene: -
CDR3 protein: CASSTFALRHEQFF
CDR3 DNA: TGTGCCAGCAGCACATTCGCGTTACGCCATGAGCAGTTCTTC

J gene: TRBJ1-1
clone size: few
V gene: TRBV5-1
D gene: -
CDR3 protein: CASSENRAGDTEAFF
CDR3 DNA: TGCGCCAGCAGCGAAAACAGGGCGGGGGACACTGAAGCTTTCTTT

J gene: TRBJ2-2
clone size: -
V gene: TRBV12-3/TRBV12-4
D gene: TRBD2
CDR3 protein: CASTSPGRESTGELFF
CDR3 DNA: TGTGCCAGCACCTCCCCCGGGAGGGAAAGCACCGGGGAGCTGTTTTTT

J gene: TRBJ2-1
clone size: few
V gene: TRBV12-3/TRBV12-4
D gene: -
CDR3 protein: CASSFAGTVSYNEQFF
CDR3 DNA: TGTGCCAGCAGTTTCGCCGGGACTGTATCCTACAATGAGCAGTTCTTC

J gene: TRBJ2-3
clone size: -
V gene: TRBV7-2
D gene: TRBD1
CDR3 protein: CASSFTGAQYF
CDR3 DNA: TGTGCCAGCAGCTTTACAGGGGCGCAGTATTTT

J gene: TRBJ2-3
clone size: -
V gene: TRBV5-1
D gene: -
CDR3 protein: CASSLGQGLSTDTQYF
CDR3 DNA: TGCGCCAGCAGCTTAGGGCAGGGATTATCCACAGATACGCAGTATTTT